This TCR beta chain was identified in a study of cytomegalovirus exposure and HLA in healthy donors. Study details: Earlier sequencing of about 179 million T cells yielded 90 million to 140 million unique TCR beta sequences.

Study outcomes and limitations: Presence/absence analysis assumed near-uniform sequencing depth across donors. A later analysis found that most CMV-associated TCR beta chains appeared HLA-restricted.

Comments on this clone: Its antigen is currently unknown.

With 60 Vbeta and 13 Jbeta primers, the PCR was carried out. The table came from immunoSEQ multiplex PCR; TCRdb's copy has only in-frame clones and leaves some out. The sample has around 100,000 clones; 81% are singletons. The sequenced sample was PBMCs. The origin of this receptor is a man aged 40-49 years in good health and CMV-seropositive.

The DNA of the CDR3 is TGTGCCAGCAGCTTAAGACGCGGGCTAGCGGGGGCTCTGGCCTACAATGAGCAGTTCTTC. Its protein product is CASSLRRGLAGALAYNEQFF. The chain is built from TRBV7-6 and TRBJ2-1, with 10 bases lining up with TRBD2. Germline lookup yields CDR1 SGHVS and CDR2 FNYEAQ. V lost 2 bases, J lost 2 bases, and 15 bases stayed unmatched. The CDR3 loop spans 20 amino acids.